The clone carrying this TCR beta chain has only one observation. As yet, its antigen is unknown. Naive CD8 cells lacked CD45RO, underwent positive selection for CCR7 and left out terminally differentiated effector memory CD45RA+ cells. The data derive from a study of shared clonotypes between healthy human individuals. Across the study: For every donor, three CD4 naive, three CD4 memory, two CD8 naive and one CD8 memory plates were used.

The run depth of the assay was deep. The assay was immunoSEQ multiplex PCR, and TCRdb's table has in-frame clones only and misses some. Of approximately 650,000 clones in the sample, about 95% are singletons; the top ten hold roughly 0.1%. The length of the CDR3 is 11 residues. Trimming shortened V by 3 bases and J by 3 bases, and 6 bases separated the two germline ends. Germline values: CDR1 DFQATT, CDR2 SNEGSKA (reference sequence). Study conclusions and caveats: The small donor group covered limited genetic and exposure diversity. Only blood was sampled, and tissue TCR repertoires likely differ from blood ones.

The chain links TRBV20-1 to TRBJ2-7; D is ambiguous. Sequencing was performed on naive CD8+ T cells sorted from blood. This TCR came from a woman aged 25 to 39 in good health. CDR3 sequence reads: CSASPHYEQYF. The CDR3 DNA follows: TGCAGTGCTAGCCCCCACTACGAGCAGTACTTC.